Sequencing of this T cell receptor beta chain was carried out in a study of beta chain features in type 1 diabetes. Study results and limitations: Patients' naive, central memory and Treg TCRB repertoires seemed closer to one another than those of healthy donors. Since sequencing was performed on cDNA, cells with high TCR expression could be over-represented. In every one of the four CD4+ subsets, TCRB CDR3s were moderately but significantly shorter in Type 1 diabetes patients.

This clone was observed a handful of times. What it binds is not known. The isolated RNA, all of it, was reverse transcribed, so expressed TCRB transcripts were what got sequenced. The table came from immunoSEQ multiplex PCR; TCRdb's copy has only in-frame clones and leaves some out. The data show some 160,000 clones, with 8.5% to 10% seen just once and around 0.64% held by the top ten. CDR1 and CDR2 from the germline V gene are ENHRY and SYGVKD. The CDR3 consists of 15 residues. J was trimmed by 3 bases and V by 3 bases; bases with no gene match: 6. Purities in excess of 98% were seen in all sorted populations.

This TCR derives from a woman aged 25 to 39 with type 1 diabetes. This rearrangement joins TRBV10-3 to TRBJ2-7, with TRBD1 matching over 9 bases. Input material: central memory CD4+ T cells from blood. Here the CDR3 reads CAISDRGTGSYEQYF. CDR3 bases: TGTGCCATCAGTGATCGAGGGACAGGGAGCTACGAGCAGTACTTC.